These 23 T cell receptor beta chains originate from one sample sequenced in a study of blood T cell repertoires in COVID-19. Profiling relied on immunoSEQ multiplex PCR, and the TCRdb table lists in-frame clones only, not all of them. The sample records roughly 300,000 clones, 65% to 90% being singletons. Sequencing was performed on PBMCs or T cells enriched from blood (not recorded which). These receptors all come from a woman aged 40 to 50 with acute COVID-19.

This clone showed up just a few times. The V call is TRBV19, the J call TRBJ1-2; 9 nucleotides agree with TRBD1. CDR3 length equals 15 residues. Germline CDR1 LNHDA, CDR2 SQIVND (reference sequence). V shed 5 bases, J shed 4 bases, and the junction held 8 bases outside the gene matches. The CDR3 DNA reads as TGTGCCAGTAGTGAACGACAGGGGGGCTTCTATGGCTACACCTTC. Protein: CASSERQGGFYGYTF.

V is TRBV7-9 and J is TRBJ2-7; 9 bases align to TRBD1. The CDR3 consists of 18 residues. The V segment lost 2 bases and the J segment 2 bases; nucleotides outside the gene matches: 13. Germline values: CDR1 SEHNR, CDR2 FQNEAQ (reference sequence). CDR3 sequence: CASSLYVGAGTGTYEQYF. The CDR3 region has the DNA TGTGCCAGCAGCTTATATGTGGGGGCAGGGACAGGGACCTACGAGCAGTACTTC. The entire variable domain, with the rest obtained from reference TRBV7-9 and TRBJ2-7, is as follows: DTGVSQNPRHKITKRGQNVTFRCDPISEHNRLYWYRQTLGQGPEFLTYFQNEAQLEKSRLLSDRFSAERPKGSFSTLEIQRTEQGDSAMYLCASSLYVGAGTGTYEQYFGPGTRLTVT.

The J gene is TRBJ1-5, the V gene TRBV6-2 or TRBV6-3, with a possible D match to TRBD1 (5 bases). CDR1 is MNHEY and CDR2 is SVGEGT in the germline V gene. This CDR3 comprises 15 residues. With 1 base removed from V and 3 bases from J, the gap between germline ends came to 10 bases. The chain's CDR3 is CASSYLGVPNQPQHF. CDR3 in DNA: TGTGCCAGCAGTTACTTAGGGGTGCCCAATCAGCCCCAGCATTTT.

The J gene is TRBJ1-5, the V gene TRBV6-5, with TRBD1 as a possible D gene (5 bases). This CDR3 has 14 residues. The germline V gene encodes CDR1 MNHEY and CDR2 SVGAGI. V lost 5 bases and J 0 bases, leaving 8 bases between the germline ends. CDR3 nucleotide sequence: TGTGCCAGCAGTAGGCAGGGTAGCAATCAGCCCCAGCATTTT. Translation gives CASSRQGSNQPQHF.

CDR3 amino acids: CASSQQSRKLLGGPLGETQYF. In DNA, the CDR3 is TGTGCCAGCAGCCAACAATCCAGGAAACTCCTCGGGGGGCCGTTAGGAGAGACCCAGTACTTC. The J gene is TRBJ2-5, the V gene TRBV6-6, with D possibly TRBD2 on 7 matching bases. CDR1 MNHNY and CDR2 SVGAGI come from the germline V gene (reference sequence). The length of the CDR3 is 21 residues. V was cut by 6 bases and J by 4 bases, with 36 bases left in between.

The chain recombines TRBV19 with TRBJ2-7; the match to TRBD1 covers 7 bases. The V and J ends lost 5 bases and 2 bases, in that order; junction bases with no gene match: 9. Germline assignment: CDR1 LNHDA and CDR2 SQIVND (reference sequence). The CDR3 covers 15 residues. This CDR3 is CASSARDSPTYEQYF. The CDR3 region has the DNA TGTGCCAGTAGTGCACGGGACAGTCCCACCTACGAGCAGTACTTC.

The chain carries TRBV2 and TRBJ2-3; 8 positions match TRBD1. Germline loops: CDR1 SNHLY, CDR2 FYNNEI. V dropped 5 bases and J dropped 6; count of bases not matched to a gene: 7. This CDR3 comprises 14 residues. The CDR3 region has the DNA TGTGCCAGCAGTAGCCGGACAGGGACCGATACGCAGTATTTT. Amino acids: CASSSRTGTDTQYF.

The CDR3 region has the DNA TGCGCCAGCAGCTTGGAGGGCAGGGTGCTTTACACCTTC. Its translation is CASSLEGRVLYTF. The rearrangement joins TRBV5-1 to TRBJ1-2; tentatively, D is TRBD1 (5 bases). Trimming pared 0 bases from V and 11 bases from J, leaving 14 bases between. Per the germline V gene, CDR1 is SGHRS and CDR2 is YFSETQ. This CDR3 has 13 amino acids.

Here the CDR3 reads CASRQPGGSNNEQFF. In DNA form, the CDR3 reads TGTGCCAGCAGACAGCCCGGGGGGTCGAACAATGAGCAGTTCTTC. The V and J genes are TRBV11-2 and TRBJ2-1, with TRBD2 identical over 7 bases. Losses at the gene ends were 6 bases for V and 5 bases for J; bases not matched to a gene: 10. This CDR3 spans 15 amino acids. Germline CDR1 and CDR2: SGHAT and FQNNGV.

In its sample, this clone was seen a few times. As DNA, the CDR3 is TGCGCCAGCAGCCAAGACTATCAGGGGGTAGGGGAGACCCAGTACTTC. Protein: CASSQDYQGVGETQYF. This chain joins TRBV4-3 and TRBJ2-5; 7 bases are shared with TRBD1. V dropped 0 bases and J dropped 5; count of bases not matched to a gene: 9. The CDR3 consists of 16 residues. The germline CDR1 and CDR2 sequences are LGHNA and YSLEER.

On this clone: It is likely a read error, because the conserved phenylalanine at the end of the CDR3 is missing. No DNA is shown, since the ends of the CDR3 on it are uncertain; the CDR3 is the one TCRdb lists. The rearrangement uses TRBV6-5 and TRBJ1-1; the table's D call, TRBD1, has no DNA check behind it. The germline V gene has CDR1 MNHEY and CDR2 SVGAGI. The CDR3 contains 13 residues when both ends are counted. The CDR3: CASSQKGGQVIFG.

This clone was found once. The chain joins TRBV27 to TRBJ2-1, with TRBD2 identical over 11 bases. The trim removed 4 bases at V and 6 bases at J, leaving 17 bases unmatched. CDR1 MNHEY and CDR2 SMNVEV come from the germline V gene (reference sequence). The CDR3 sequence is 19 residues long. CDR3 sequence: CASSSHYPPTSGSFNEQFF. DNA for the CDR3: TGTGCCAGCAGTTCCCATTATCCCCCTACTAGCGGGAGCTTCAATGAGCAGTTCTTC.

The chain carries TRBV28 and TRBJ1-5; 8 positions match TRBD1. CDR1 and CDR2 from the germline V gene are MDHEN and SYDVKM. The CDR3 is 15 amino acids. Trimming at V came to 4 bases and at J to 3 bases, leaving 5 bases not matched to a gene. CDR3 bases: TGTGCCAGCAGTTATGCGACAGGGGTCAATCAGCCCCAGCATTTT. This codes for CASSYATGVNQPQHF. The complete variable domain, with remaining parts taken from reference TRBV28 and TRBJ1-5, reads DVKVTQSSRYLVKRTGEKVFLECVQDMDHENMFWYRQDPGLGLRLIYFSYDVKMKEKGDIPEGYSVSREKKERFSLILESASTNQTSMYLCASSYATGVNQPQHFGDGTRLSIL.

The V call is TRBV5-1, the J call TRBJ2-2; D ambiguous. The CDR3 has 13 amino acids. Looked up from germline, CDR1 is SGHRS and CDR2 is YFSETQ. Trimming cost V 6 bases and J 2 bases, with 8 bases left between them. CDR3 bases: TGCGCCAGCATTCGCGATAACACCGGGGAGCTGTTTTTT. It is translated as CASIRDNTGELFF.

The J gene is TRBJ1-2, the V gene TRBV5-1; 11 bases agree with TRBD1. Unmatched junction bases numbered 6, after V lost 3 bases and J lost 8 bases. The CDR3 length is 14 residues. Per the germline V gene, CDR1 is SGHRS and CDR2 is YFSETQ. The CDR3 nucleotides read TGCGCCAGCAGCTCTGGACAGGGGGCTTGGGGCTACACCTTC. The encoded protein is CASSSGQGAWGYTF.

The CDR3 DNA reads as TGTGCCATCAGGACAGGGGGCGGTGTGAACACTGAAGCTTTCTTT. This translates into CAIRTGGGVNTEAFF. The chain carries TRBV10-3 and TRBJ1-1, with 10 nucleotides matching TRBD1. CDR3 length equals 15 residues. The V gene's germline CDR1 is ENHRY and CDR2 SYGVKD. V was clipped by 6 bases and J by 0 bases; unmatched bases: 4.

The genes are TRBV6-5 and TRBJ2-7, with unresolved D. CDR1 and CDR2 (germline): MNHEY, SVGAGI. This CDR3 comprises 14 residues. V was cut by 4 bases and J by 4 bases, with 14 bases left in between. CDR3 coding DNA: TGTGCCAGCAGTTCCAGACATCCAACATACGAGCAGTACTTC. Translated, it gives CASSSRHPTYEQYF.

V and J are TRBV18 and TRBJ2-3; 7 bases agree with TRBD2. The CDR3 is made up of 15 amino acids. Trimming at V came to 3 bases and at J to 4 bases, leaving 7 bases not matched to a gene. Germline assignment: CDR1 KGHSH and CDR2 LQKENI. CDR3 sequence (DNA): TGTGCCAGCTCACCCCAAAGGGAGGGCGCAGATACGCAGTATTTT. Encoded protein: CASSPQREGADTQYF. Full variable domain (missing parts from reference TRBV18 and TRBJ2-3): NAGVMQNPRHLVRRRGQEARLRCSPMKGHSHVYWYRQLPEEGLKFMVYLQKENIIDESGMPKERFSAEFPKEGPSILRIQQVVRGDSAAYFCASSPQREGADTQYFGPGTRLTVL.

The chain joins TRBV5-1 to TRBJ2-7, with D tentatively TRBD1 (6 bases). V was cut by 7 bases and J by 3 bases, with 11 bases left in between. Per germline, CDR1 SGHRS and CDR2 YFSETQ. The CDR3 has 12 amino acids. CDR3 residues: CASGSDSYEQYF. The CDR3 DNA reads TGCGCCAGCGGATCGGACAGCTACGAGCAGTACTTC.

The chain joins TRBV5-1 to TRBJ2-7, with D maybe TRBD1 (6 bases). The V gene's germline CDR1 is SGHRS and CDR2 YFSETQ. This CDR3 region has 12 residues. V was shortened by 5 bases and J by 5 bases, with 11 bases between the two germline ends. The CDR3 loop is CASRQGTHEQYF. The CDR3 coding sequence is TGCGCCAGCAGACAGGGCACGCACGAGCAGTACTTC.

The gene calls are TRBV5-1 and TRBJ1-1; D may be TRBD1 (5 bases). The CDR3 is 16 residues long. Trimming left V 0 bases short and J 4 bases short, with 16 bases between. Germline values: CDR1 SGHRS, CDR2 YFSETQ. Here the CDR3 DNA reads TGCGCCAGCAGCTTGGCTTTCGACAGCCAAGGCACTGAAGCTTTCTTT. Amino acids: CASSLAFDSQGTEAFF.

V is TRBV5-1 and J is TRBJ2-7; 7 bases are shared with TRBD2. CDR1 SGHRS and CDR2 YFSETQ come from the germline V gene. After removal of 0 bases from V and 5 bases from J, the junction contained 14 bases not matched to a gene. The CDR3 runs to 17 residues. CDR3 residues: CASSLEGAGLFGHEQYF. The CDR3 nucleotides are TGCGCCAGCAGCTTGGAGGGAGCGGGACTGTTTGGGCACGAGCAGTACTTC.

On this clone: Other DNA sequences in this sample translate to the same CDR3. This sequence joins TRBV18 and TRBJ1-2, with a weak D call TRBD1 (6 bases). CDR3 length: 13 amino acids. V lost 3 bases to trimming and J lost 3 bases, with 8 bases between them. Germline V lookup: CDR1 KGHSH, CDR2 LQKENI. CDR3: CASSPGQDYGYTF. The DNA for the CDR3 is TGTGCCAGCTCACCGGGACAAGACTATGGCTACACCTTC. Variable domain in full (rest from reference TRBV18 and TRBJ1-2): NAGVMQNPRHLVRRRGQEARLRCSPMKGHSHVYWYRQLPEEGLKFMVYLQKENIIDESGMPKERFSAEFPKEGPSILRIQQVVRGDSAAYFCASSPGQDYGYTFGSGTRLTVV.